This entry concerns a single TCR beta chain. Trimming removed 7 bases from V and 5 bases from J, with 10 bases in between. Germline CDR1 SGHRS, CDR2 YFSETQ. The CDR3 is 13 amino acids. The data were obtained in a study of blood T cell repertoires in COVID-19. Profiled with immunoSEQ multiplex PCR; TCRdb holds only in-frame clones, not every one. The sample yields under 150,000 clones, over 85% seen once. The sequence came from a man aged 45-65 years with active COVID-19. Sequencing input: peripheral blood. The chain is built from TRBV5-1 and TRBJ1-6, with a possible D match to TRBD1 (5 bases). The CDR3 sequence: CASRRGDNSPLHF. CDR3 nucleotide sequence: TGCGCCAGCCGAAGGGGTGATAATTCACCCCTCCACTTT.